Listed below are T cell receptor beta chains from one sample, sequenced in a study of T cell responses to AZD1222 COVID-19 vaccine. Profiling relied on immunoSEQ multiplex PCR, and the TCRdb table lists in-frame clones only, not all of them. Here the sample spans 120,000 to 150,000 clones, 75% to 90% being singletons. Sequencing was performed on peripheral blood, taken on day 0 of AZD1222 vaccination. The receptors stem from an adult in good health. Both conserved end residues are part of each CDR3. D genes are given only for firm matches. Some rows have no size entry. The others give once, few or many, or a class for an expanded clone.

-,TRBV7-2,TRBJ2-3,TRBD2,CASSLSTSVPTDTQYF,TGTGCCAGCTCACTTAGTACTAGCGTTCCCACAGATACGCAGTATTTT
-,TRBV7-2,TRBJ2-3,TRBD2,CASSLEGGLAIPKDTQYF,TGTGCCAGCAGCTTAGAGGGGGGACTAGCGATCCCTAAAGATACGCAGTATTTT
-,TRBV29-1,TRBJ1-1,-,CSTIRSMNTEAFF,TGCAGCACCATACGTTCCATGAACACTGAAGCTTTCTTT
-,TRBV7-9,TRBJ1-5,-,CASSFREWPQHF,TGTGCCAGCAGCTTTAGGGAGTGGCCCCAGCATTTT
once,TRBV19,TRBJ2-7,TRBD2,CASSSGRAAEQYF,TGTGCCAGTAGTAGCGGGAGGGCCGCCGAGCAGTACTTC
once,TRBV30,TRBJ1-2,TRBD1,CAWGRTGRDGYTF,TGTGCCTGGGGGAGGACAGGGAGGGATGGCTACACCTTC
few,TRBV29-1,TRBJ1-2,TRBD1,CSVLGQGAGGDYGYTF,TGCAGCGTCCTCGGACAGGGGGCCGGAGGGGACTATGGCTACACCTTC
-,TRBV14,TRBJ2-5,-,CASSPTGFQETQYF,TGTGCCAGCAGCCCCACAGGGTTCCAAGAGACCCAGTACTTC
-,TRBV10-1,TRBJ1-2,TRBD1,CASSESRGPRGYTF,TGCGCCAGCAGTGAGTCAAGGGGGCCGCGGGGCTACACCTTC
-,TRBV27,TRBJ1-5,TRBD1,CASRRQGGNQPQHF,TGTGCCAGCAGACGACAGGGGGGCAATCAGCCCCAGCATTTT
-,TRBV5-8,TRBJ2-2,-,CARPRDATRRTGELFF,TGTGCCCGGCCTCGGGACGCTACTCGTCGCACCGGGGAGCTGTTTTTT
-,TRBV19,TRBJ1-5,-,CASSLFGLNQPQHF,TGTGCCAGTAGTCTGTTCGGACTCAATCAGCCCCAGCATTTT
few,TRBV5-1,TRBJ1-1,TRBD1,CASSLAIGTGGAGNTEAFF,TGCGCCAGCAGCTTGGCCATCGGGACAGGGGGCGCCGGGAACACTGAAGCTTTCTTT
-,TRBV6-5,TRBJ1-2,-,CASRQTVAHGYTF,TGTGCCAGCAGACAGACAGTGGCTCATGGCTACACCTTC
once,TRBV7-9,TRBJ2-7,TRBD1,CASSPRQGLYEQYF,TGTGCCAGCAGCCCGCGACAGGGGCTCTACGAGCAGTACTTC
-,TRBV5-1,TRBJ1-1,-,CASSLDEVNTEAFF,TGCGCCAGCAGCTTGGACGAAGTGAACACTGAAGCTTTCTTT
-,TRBV15,TRBJ1-1,-,CATSRGGVNTEAFF,TGTGCCACCAGCAGAGGAGGGGTGAACACTGAAGCTTTCTTT
-,TRBV29-1,TRBJ2-1,-,CSVGTANEQFF,TGCAGCGTTGGGACAGCTAATGAGCAGTTCTTC
-,TRBV10-2,TRBJ1-6,-,CASSEFTRTLYNSPLHF,TGCGCCAGCAGTGAGTTTACCCGGACCCTTTATAATTCACCCCTCCACTTT
-,TRBV4-1,TRBJ2-7,TRBD1,CASSPFVRRDRGTYEQYF,TGCGCCAGCAGCCCCTTTGTGAGACGGGACAGGGGTACCTACGAGCAGTACTTC
few,TRBV27,TRBJ2-1,TRBD1,CASSPWGQGPPRNEQFF,TGTGCCAGCAGTCCTTGGGGACAGGGTCCTCCTCGCAATGAGCAGTTCTTC
-,TRBV6-5,TRBJ2-7,-,CASRAGRSSYEQYF,TGTGCCAGCAGGGCGGGACGGAGCTCCTACGAGCAGTACTTC
-,TRBV28,TRBJ1-1,-,CASSLGSFRMNTEAFF,TGTGCCAGCAGTTTAGGCAGCTTCAGGATGAACACTGAAGCTTTCTTT
-,TRBV7-9,TRBJ1-1,-,CASSLFQNTEAFF,TGTGCCAGCAGCTTATTTCAGAACACTGAAGCTTTCTTT
-,TRBV18,TRBJ2-5,TRBD2,CASSTSRLAGQETQYF,TGTGCCAGCTCAACCTCAAGACTAGCGGGTCAAGAGACCCAGTACTTC
-,TRBV12-5,TRBJ1-1,-,CASGANLNTEAFF,TGTGCTAGTGGGGCCAACTTGAACACTGAAGCTTTCTTT
-,TRBV2,TRBJ1-3,-,CASSVTPISGNTIYF,TGTGCCAGCAGTGTGACTCCGATCTCTGGAAACACCATATATTTT
-,TRBV15,TRBJ2-3,-,CATSRGLGDTQYF,TGTGCCACCAGCAGAGGGCTGGGGGATACGCAGTATTTT
-,TRBV27,TRBJ1-6,TRBD1,CASSLLGQGEWSYNSPLHF,TGTGCCAGCAGTTTATTGGGACAGGGAGAATGGTCCTATAATTCACCCCTCCACTTT
-,TRBV12-5,TRBJ2-1,TRBD2,CASGPPTSAAYNEQFF,TGTGCTAGTGGACCCCCGACTAGCGCCGCCTACAATGAGCAGTTCTTC
-,TRBV9,TRBJ2-3,-,CASSVAGRSTDTQYF,TGTGCCAGCAGCGTAGCCGGCAGGAGCACAGATACGCAGTATTTT